Sequencing of this T cell receptor beta chain was carried out in a study of OX40 agonist ivuxolimab in advanced cancers. Study in general: The patients received agonistic anti-OX40 (CD134) antibody ivuxolimab. Therapy given before enrollment (anti-PD-1, anti-PD-L1 or anti-CTLA-4) was allowed, and approximately 40% had some. General observations from the study: Partial responders receiving 0.1-3.0 mg/kg showed among the lowest clonal expansion. Averaged across samples, CD8+ T cells carried more expanded clones than CD4+ did.

For this clone: What it recognizes is unknown.

Sequencing used immunoSEQ multiplex PCR; TCRdb keeps in-frame clones, though not all of them. This table has 90,000 to 100,000 clones, around nine tenths appearing once. The origin of this receptor is an adult with an advanced solid tumor such as melanoma, head and neck, liver or kidney cancer. Here the sequenced sample was CD4+ or CD8+ T cells sorted from blood, taken in a trial of the OX40 agonist ivuxolimab.

Written as DNA, the CDR3 is TGTGCCAGCAGCTTCTCTAGCGGGAGAAGAGATGAGCAGTTCTTC. Amino acid sequence: CASSFSSGRRDEQFF. The rearrangement joins TRBV5-4 to TRBJ2-1, with 10 bases lining up with TRBD2. V lost 2 bases, J lost 8 bases, and 7 bases stayed unmatched. CDR1 is SGHNT, CDR2 YYREEE, per germline (reference sequence). The CDR3 is 15 residues long.